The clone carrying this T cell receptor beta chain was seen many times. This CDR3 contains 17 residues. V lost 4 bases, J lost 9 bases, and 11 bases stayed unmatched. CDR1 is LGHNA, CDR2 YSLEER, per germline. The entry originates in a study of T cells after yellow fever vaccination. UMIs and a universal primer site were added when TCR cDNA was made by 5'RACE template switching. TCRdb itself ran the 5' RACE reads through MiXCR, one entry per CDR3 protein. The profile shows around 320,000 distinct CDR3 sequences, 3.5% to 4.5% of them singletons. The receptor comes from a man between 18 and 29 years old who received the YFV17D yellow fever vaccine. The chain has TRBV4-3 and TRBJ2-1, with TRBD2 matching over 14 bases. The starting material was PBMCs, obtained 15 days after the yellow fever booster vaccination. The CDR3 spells CASSRTTKTSGGAEQFF. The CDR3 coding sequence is TGCGCCAGCAGCCGAACGACAAAGACTAGCGGGGGGGCTGAGCAGTTCTTC.